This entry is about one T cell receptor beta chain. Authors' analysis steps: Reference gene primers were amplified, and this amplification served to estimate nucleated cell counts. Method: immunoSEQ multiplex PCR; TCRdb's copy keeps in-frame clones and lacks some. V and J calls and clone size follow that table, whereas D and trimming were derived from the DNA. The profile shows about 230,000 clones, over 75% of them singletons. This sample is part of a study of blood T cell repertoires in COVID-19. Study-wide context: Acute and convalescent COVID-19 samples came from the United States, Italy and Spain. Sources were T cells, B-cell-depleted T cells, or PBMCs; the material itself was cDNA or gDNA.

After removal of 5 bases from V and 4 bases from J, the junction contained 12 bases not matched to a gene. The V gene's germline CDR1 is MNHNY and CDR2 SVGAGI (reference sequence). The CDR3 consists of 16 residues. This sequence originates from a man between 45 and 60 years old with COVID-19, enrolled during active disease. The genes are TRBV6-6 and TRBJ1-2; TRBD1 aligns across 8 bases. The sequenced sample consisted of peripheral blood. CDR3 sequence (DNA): TGTGCCAGCAGTCCACGGACAGGGTCTAGTTCCTATGGCTACACCTTC. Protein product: CASSPRTGSSSYGYTF.